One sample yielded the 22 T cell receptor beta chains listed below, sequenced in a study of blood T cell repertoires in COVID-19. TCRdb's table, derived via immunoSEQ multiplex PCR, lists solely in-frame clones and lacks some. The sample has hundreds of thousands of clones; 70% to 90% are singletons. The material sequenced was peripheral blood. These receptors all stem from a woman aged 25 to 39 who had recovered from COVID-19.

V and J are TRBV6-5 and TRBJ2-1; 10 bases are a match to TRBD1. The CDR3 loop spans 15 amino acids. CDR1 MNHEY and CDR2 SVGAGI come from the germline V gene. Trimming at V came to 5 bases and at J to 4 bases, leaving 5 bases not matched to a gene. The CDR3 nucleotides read TGTGCCAGCAGTCCAGACAGGGGGCAGTACAATGAGCAGTTCTTC. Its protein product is CASSPDRGQYNEQFF.

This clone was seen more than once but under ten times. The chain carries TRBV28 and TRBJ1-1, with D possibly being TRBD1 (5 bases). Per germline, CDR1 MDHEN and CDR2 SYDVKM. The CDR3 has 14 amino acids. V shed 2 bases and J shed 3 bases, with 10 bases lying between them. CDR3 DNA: TGTGCCAGCAGTTTAACCGGGGGGGACACTGAAGCTTTCTTT. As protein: CASSLTGGDTEAFF.

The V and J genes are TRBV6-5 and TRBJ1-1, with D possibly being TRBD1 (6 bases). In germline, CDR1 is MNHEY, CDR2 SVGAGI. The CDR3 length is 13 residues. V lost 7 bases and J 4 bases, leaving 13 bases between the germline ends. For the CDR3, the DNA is TGTGCCAGCACCCTAGGACAGCTCACTGAAGCTTTCTTT. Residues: CASTLGQLTEAFF.

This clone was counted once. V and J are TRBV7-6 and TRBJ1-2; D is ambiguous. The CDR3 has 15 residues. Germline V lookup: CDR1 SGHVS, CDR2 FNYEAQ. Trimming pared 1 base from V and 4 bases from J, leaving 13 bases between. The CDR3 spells CASSLVSEIGYGYTF. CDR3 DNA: TGTGCCAGCAGCTTAGTATCGGAGATAGGCTATGGCTACACCTTC.

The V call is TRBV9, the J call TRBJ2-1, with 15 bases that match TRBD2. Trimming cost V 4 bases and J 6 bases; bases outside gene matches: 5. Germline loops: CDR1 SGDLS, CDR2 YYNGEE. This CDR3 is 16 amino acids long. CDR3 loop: CASSIGLAGGVNEQFF. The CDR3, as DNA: TGTGCCAGCAGCATCGGACTAGCGGGAGGGGTCAATGAGCAGTTCTTC.

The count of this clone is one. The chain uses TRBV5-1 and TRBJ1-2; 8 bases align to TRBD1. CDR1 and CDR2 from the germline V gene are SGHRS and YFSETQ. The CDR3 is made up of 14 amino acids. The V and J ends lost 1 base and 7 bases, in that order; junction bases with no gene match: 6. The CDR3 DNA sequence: TGCGCCAGCAGCTTGCCAGGGGGCGTATCTGGCTACACCTTC. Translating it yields CASSLPGGVSGYTF.

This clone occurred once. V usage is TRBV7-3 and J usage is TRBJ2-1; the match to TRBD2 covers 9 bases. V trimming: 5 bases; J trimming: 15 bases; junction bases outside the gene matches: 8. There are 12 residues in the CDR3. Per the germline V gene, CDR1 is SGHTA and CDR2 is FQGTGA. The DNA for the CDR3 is TGTGCCAGCAGCGCGTCCGGGACTAGCCGGTTCTTC. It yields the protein CASSASGTSRFF.

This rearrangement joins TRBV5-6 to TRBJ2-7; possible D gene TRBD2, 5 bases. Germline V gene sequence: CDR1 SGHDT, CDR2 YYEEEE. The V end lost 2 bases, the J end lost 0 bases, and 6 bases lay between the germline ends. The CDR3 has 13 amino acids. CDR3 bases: TGTGCCAGCAGCTTCGGGGTCTCCTACGAGCAGTACTTC. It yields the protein CASSFGVSYEQYF.

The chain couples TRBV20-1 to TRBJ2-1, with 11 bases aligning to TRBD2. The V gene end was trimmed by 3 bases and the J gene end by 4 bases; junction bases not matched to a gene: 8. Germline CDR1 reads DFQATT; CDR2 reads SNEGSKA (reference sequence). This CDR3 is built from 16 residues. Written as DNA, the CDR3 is TGCAGTGCTAGTAGTAGCGGGAGGGCTTATTACAATGAGCAGTTCTTC. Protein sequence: CSASSSGRAYYNEQFF.

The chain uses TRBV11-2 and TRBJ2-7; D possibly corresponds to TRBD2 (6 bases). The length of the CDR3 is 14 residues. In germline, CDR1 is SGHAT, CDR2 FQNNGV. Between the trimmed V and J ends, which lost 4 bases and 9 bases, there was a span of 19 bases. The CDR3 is CASSSGTHLSGQYF. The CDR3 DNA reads TGTGCCAGCAGCTCCGGGACTCACCTTTCGGGGCAGTACTTC.

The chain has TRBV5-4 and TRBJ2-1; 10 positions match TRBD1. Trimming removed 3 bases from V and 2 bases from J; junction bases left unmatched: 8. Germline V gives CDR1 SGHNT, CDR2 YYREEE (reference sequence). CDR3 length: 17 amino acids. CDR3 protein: CASSSGGQGRTYNEQFF. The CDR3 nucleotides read TGTGCCAGCAGCTCCGGGGGACAGGGGAGAACCTACAATGAGCAGTTCTTC.

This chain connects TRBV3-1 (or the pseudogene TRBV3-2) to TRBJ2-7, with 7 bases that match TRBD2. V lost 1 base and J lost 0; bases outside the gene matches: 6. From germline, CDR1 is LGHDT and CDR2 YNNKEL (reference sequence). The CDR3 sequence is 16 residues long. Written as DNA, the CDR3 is TGTGCCAGCAGCCAAGGGATTAGCGGGCCCTCCTACGAGCAGTACTTC. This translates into CASSQGISGPSYEQYF.

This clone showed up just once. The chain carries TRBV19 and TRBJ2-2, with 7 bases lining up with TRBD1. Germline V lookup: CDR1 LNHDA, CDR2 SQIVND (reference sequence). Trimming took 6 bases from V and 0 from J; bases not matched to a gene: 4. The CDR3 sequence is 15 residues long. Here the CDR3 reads CASSRQGSNTGELFF. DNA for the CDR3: TGTGCCAGTAGCCGACAGGGCTCGAACACCGGGGAGCTGTTTTTT.

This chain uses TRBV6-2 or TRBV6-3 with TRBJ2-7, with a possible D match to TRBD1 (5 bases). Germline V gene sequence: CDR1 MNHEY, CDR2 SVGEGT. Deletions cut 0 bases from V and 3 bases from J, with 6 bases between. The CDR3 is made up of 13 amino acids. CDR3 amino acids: CASSYSQGYEQYF. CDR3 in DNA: TGTGCCAGCAGTTACTCCCAGGGCTACGAGCAGTACTTC.

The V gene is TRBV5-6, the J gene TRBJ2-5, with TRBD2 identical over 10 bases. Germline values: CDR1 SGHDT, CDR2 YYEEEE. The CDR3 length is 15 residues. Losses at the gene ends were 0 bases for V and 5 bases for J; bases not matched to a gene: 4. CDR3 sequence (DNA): TGTGCCAGCAGCTTGGACCTAGCGGGAGTGGAGACCCAGTACTTC. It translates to CASSLDLAGVETQYF.

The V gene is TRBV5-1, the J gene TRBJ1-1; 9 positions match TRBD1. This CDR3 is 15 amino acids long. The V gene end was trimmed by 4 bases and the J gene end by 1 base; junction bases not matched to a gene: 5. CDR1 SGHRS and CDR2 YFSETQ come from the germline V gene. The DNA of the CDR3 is TGCGCCAGCAGCGGGACAGGGTATTGGAACACTGAAGCTTTCTTT. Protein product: CASSGTGYWNTEAFF.

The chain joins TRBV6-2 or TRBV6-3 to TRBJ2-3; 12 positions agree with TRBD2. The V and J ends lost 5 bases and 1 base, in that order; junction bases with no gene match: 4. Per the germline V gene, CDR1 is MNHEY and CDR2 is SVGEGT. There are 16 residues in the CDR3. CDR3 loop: CASSTRLAGGTDTQYF. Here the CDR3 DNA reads TGTGCCAGCAGTACTCGACTAGCGGGGGGCACAGATACGCAGTATTTT.

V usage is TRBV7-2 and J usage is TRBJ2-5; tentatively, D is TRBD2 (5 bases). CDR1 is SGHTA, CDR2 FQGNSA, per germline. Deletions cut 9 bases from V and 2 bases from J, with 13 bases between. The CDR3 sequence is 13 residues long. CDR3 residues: CASSRETQETQYF. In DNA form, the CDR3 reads TGTGCCAGTTCACGGGAAACACAAGAGACCCAGTACTTC.

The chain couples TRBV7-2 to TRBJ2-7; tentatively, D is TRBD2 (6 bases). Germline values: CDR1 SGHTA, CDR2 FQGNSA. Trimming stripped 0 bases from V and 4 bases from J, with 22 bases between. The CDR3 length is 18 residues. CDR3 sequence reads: CASSLAIGLAGYAYEQYF. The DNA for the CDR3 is TGTGCCAGCAGCTTAGCAATTGGACTCGCGGGGTACGCGTACGAGCAGTACTTC. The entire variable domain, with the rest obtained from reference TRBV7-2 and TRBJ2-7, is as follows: GAGVSQSPSNKVTEKGKDVELRCDPISGHTALYWYRQSLGQGLEFLIYFQGNSAPDKSGLPSDRFSAERTGGSVSTLTIQRTQQEDSAVYLCASSLAIGLAGYAYEQYFGPGTRLTVT.

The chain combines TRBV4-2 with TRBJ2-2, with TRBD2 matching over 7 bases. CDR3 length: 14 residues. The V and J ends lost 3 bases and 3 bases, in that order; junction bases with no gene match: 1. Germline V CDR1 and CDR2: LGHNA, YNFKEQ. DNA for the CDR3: TGTGCCAGCAGCCAGGGGGGGGACACCGGGGAGCTGTTTTTT. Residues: CASSQGGDTGELFF.

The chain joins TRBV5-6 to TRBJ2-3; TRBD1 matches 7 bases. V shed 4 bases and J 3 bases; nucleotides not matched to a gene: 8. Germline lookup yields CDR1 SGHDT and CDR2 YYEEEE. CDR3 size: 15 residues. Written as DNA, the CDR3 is TGTGCCAGCAGCCTTCGACAGGGAGTAACAGATACGCAGTATTTT. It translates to CASSLRQGVTDTQYF.

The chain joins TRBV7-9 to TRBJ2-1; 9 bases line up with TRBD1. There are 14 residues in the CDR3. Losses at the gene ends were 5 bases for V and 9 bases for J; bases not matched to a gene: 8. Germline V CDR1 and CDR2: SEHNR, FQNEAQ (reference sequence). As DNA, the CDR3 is TGTGCCAGCAGCCCGTCCCGGGACAGGGTTGAGCAGTTCTTC. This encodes CASSPSRDRVEQFF. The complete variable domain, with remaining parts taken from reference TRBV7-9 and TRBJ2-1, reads DTGVSQNPRHKITKRGQNVTFRCDPISEHNRLYWYRQTLGQGPEFLTYFQNEAQLEKSRLLSDRFSAERPKGSFSTLEIQRTEQGDSAMYLCASSPSRDRVEQFFGPGTRLTVL.